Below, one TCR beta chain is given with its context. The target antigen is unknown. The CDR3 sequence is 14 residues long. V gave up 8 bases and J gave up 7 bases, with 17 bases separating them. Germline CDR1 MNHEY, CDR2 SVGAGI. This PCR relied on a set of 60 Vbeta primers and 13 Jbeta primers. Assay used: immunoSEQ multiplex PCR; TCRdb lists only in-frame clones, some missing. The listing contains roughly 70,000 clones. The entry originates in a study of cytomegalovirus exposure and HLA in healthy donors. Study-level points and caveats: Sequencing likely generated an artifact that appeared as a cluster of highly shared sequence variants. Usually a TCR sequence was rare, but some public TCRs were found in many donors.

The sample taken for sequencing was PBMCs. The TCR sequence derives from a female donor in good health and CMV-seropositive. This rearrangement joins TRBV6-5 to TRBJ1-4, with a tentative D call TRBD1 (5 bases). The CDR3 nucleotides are TGTGCCAGCGGGTGGGGGACCGGGGGTGAAAAACTGTTTTTT. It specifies CASGWGTGGEKLFF.